These 20 T cell receptor beta chains came from one sample sequenced in a study of OX40 agonist ivuxolimab in advanced cancers. Libraries were prepared by immunoSEQ multiplex PCR; TCRdb keeps only in-frame clonotypes and omits some of them. The table has around 84,000 clones, around nine tenths seen once; the top ten hold 0.4% to 0.55%. The specimen comprised CD4+ or CD8+ T cells sorted from blood, sampled in a trial of the OX40 agonist ivuxolimab. These receptor sequences come from an adult with an advanced solid tumor such as melanoma, head and neck, liver or kidney cancer.

The V gene is TRBV5-4, the J gene TRBJ2-3; possible D gene TRBD1, 5 bases. V was shortened by 0 bases and J by 4 bases, with 9 bases between the two germline ends. Germline V CDR1 and CDR2: SGHNT, YYREEE (reference sequence). The CDR3 totals 14 residues. The CDR3 nucleotides read TGTGCCAGCAGCTTGGCCCAGGGCCCAGATACGCAGTATTTT. Translating it yields CASSLAQGPDTQYF. Based on the CDR3 plus reference TRBV5-4 and TRBJ2-3, the full variable domain is ETGVTQSPTHLIKTRGQQVTLRCSSQSGHNTVSWYQQALGQGPQFIFQYYREEENGRGNFPPRFSGLQFPNYSSELNVNALELDDSALYLCASSLAQGPDTQYFGPGTRLTVL.

This chain connects TRBV19 to TRBJ1-1; TRBD1 agrees at 8 bases. The V gene's germline CDR1 is LNHDA and CDR2 SQIVND (reference sequence). The CDR3 is made up of 14 amino acids. V lost 4 bases and J lost 3; bases outside the gene matches: 4. The CDR3 DNA sequence: TGTGCCAGTAGTAGCCAGGGGGCCGACACTGAAGCTTTCTTT. It yields the protein CASSSQGADTEAFF.

The rearrangement uses TRBV6-6 and TRBJ2-7; D is ambiguous. CDR1 and CDR2 from the germline V gene are MNHNY and SVGAGI (reference sequence). CDR3 length: 12 amino acids. Trimming took off 7 bases at V and 1 base at J, with 8 bases between the two ends. This CDR3 is CASMGKSYEQYF. CDR3 bases: TGTGCCAGCATGGGCAAGTCCTACGAGCAGTACTTC.

This sequence joins TRBV14 and TRBJ2-7; D unclear. Germline V gene sequence: CDR1 SGHDN, CDR2 FVKESK. The V and J ends lost 1 base and 6 bases respectively, with 7 bases between them. This CDR3 comprises 12 residues. This CDR3 reads CASSQGLGEQYF. The CDR3 nucleotides are TGTGCCAGCAGCCAAGGTTTGGGCGAGCAGTACTTC.

V usage is TRBV7-2 and J usage is TRBJ2-5, with D perhaps matching TRBD1 (6 bases). This CDR3 comprises 16 residues. The germline gives CDR1 SGHTA, CDR2 FQGNSA. The V end was cut by 1 base, the J end by 4 bases, with 16 bases between. Here the CDR3 DNA reads TGTGCCAGCAGCTTAGGACGGTTGGGGGCAGGAGAGACCCAGTACTTC. This sequence encodes CASSLGRLGAGETQYF.

Only one count was recorded for this clone. V usage is TRBV6-6 and J usage is TRBJ1-2; no reliable D call. Germline CDR1 reads MNHNY; CDR2 reads SVGAGI (reference sequence). This CDR3 is built from 12 residues. The V gene lost 2 bases and the J gene lost 8 bases, with 9 bases spanning the gap. The CDR3 coding sequence is TGTGCCAGCAGTTACGGAGATGGAGGCTACACCTTC. It yields the protein CASSYGDGGYTF.

The J gene is TRBJ1-3, the V gene TRBV2; 8 positions agree with TRBD1. The CDR3 totals 13 residues. Germline CDR1 SNHLY, CDR2 FYNNEI. J lost 6 bases, V lost 5 bases, and 3 bases had no gene match. Here the CDR3 DNA reads TGTGCCAGCAGTCAGACAGGGGAAAACACCATATATTTT. This sequence encodes CASSQTGENTIYF.

This clone occurred a few times. The chain recombines TRBV30 with TRBJ2-1; D ambiguous. The ends were cut back, 8 bases at V and 5 bases at J, with 16 bases in the middle. The CDR3 contains 13 residues. Germline V gives CDR1 GTSNPN, CDR2 SVGIG (reference sequence). CDR3 protein: CASRPTPHNEQFF. The DNA for the CDR3 is TGTGCCAGCCGACCGACCCCTCACAATGAGCAGTTCTTC.

This clone was detected once. The chain links TRBV28 to TRBJ1-1, with D possibly being TRBD1 (5 bases). The CDR3 runs 17 residues. Trimming took off 4 bases at V and 3 bases at J, with 21 bases between the two ends. The germline CDR1 and CDR2 sequences are MDHEN and SYDVKM. The CDR3 DNA reads TGTGCCAGCAGTTCACCGGACCCATGGGGCGGGGACACTGAAGCTTTCTTT. The encoded protein is CASSSPDPWGGDTEAFF.

This clone was observed a single time. CDR3 in DNA: TGTGCCAGTAGTAGGCTAGCGGGAGGGCCAGTCGAGCAGTACTTC. Protein: CASSRLAGGPVEQYF. V is TRBV19 and J is TRBJ2-7; 12 positions agree with TRBD2. Germline V gene lookup returns CDR1 LNHDA and CDR2 SQIVND (reference sequence). This CDR3 has 15 residues. Trimming cost V 4 bases and J 6 bases; bases outside gene matches: 7.

This clone showed up just once. This sequence joins TRBV7-9 and TRBJ1-4; D unresolved. V was cut by 5 bases and J by 8 bases, with 12 bases left in between. The CDR3 loop spans 13 amino acids. CDR1 is SEHNR, CDR2 FQNEAQ, per germline (reference sequence). The DNA of the CDR3 is TGTGCCAGCAGCCCATGGGAAGGGGAAAAACTGTTTTTT. Translated: CASSPWEGEKLFF.

The rearrangement uses TRBV19 and TRBJ1-2, with D maybe TRBD1 (5 bases). V dropped 8 bases and J dropped 6 bases, with 16 bases sitting between them. The CDR3 has 13 amino acids. Germline-derived CDR1 and CDR2 are LNHDA and SQIVND (reference sequence). CDR3 protein: CASWGRARDGYTF. For the CDR3, the DNA is TGTGCCAGTTGGGGGAGGGCCCGAGATGGCTACACCTTC.

The chain has TRBV5-1 and TRBJ2-2; D gene unclear. The length of the CDR3 is 16 residues. Germline V CDR1 and CDR2: SGHRS, YFSETQ. Trimming stripped 4 bases from V and 2 bases from J, with 15 bases between. In DNA, the CDR3 is TGCGCCAGCAGCCCGGTGACACCTGAAAACACCGGGGAGCTGTTTTTT. Protein sequence: CASSPVTPENTGELFF. Variable domain in full (rest from reference TRBV5-1 and TRBJ2-2): KAGVTQTPRYLIKTRGQQVTLSCSPISGHRSVSWYQQTPGQGLQFLFEYFSETQRNKGNFPGRFSGRQFSNSRSEMNVSTLELGDSALYLCASSPVTPENTGELFFGEGSRLTVL.

The chain carries TRBV20-1 and TRBJ1-1; no firm D call. Germline V gene sequence: CDR1 DFQATT, CDR2 SNEGSKA (reference sequence). The CDR3 contains 11 residues. V was pared by 3 bases and J by 9 bases, with 11 bases between. CDR3 sequence (DNA): TGCAGTGCTAGTCCGTTCAGGAAAGCTTTCTTT. This encodes CSASPFRKAFF.

The chain couples TRBV5-1 to TRBJ2-1, with D tentatively TRBD1 (6 bases). Germline values: CDR1 SGHRS, CDR2 YFSETQ. Trimming shortened V by 0 bases and J by 4 bases, and 23 bases separated the two germline ends. The CDR3 spans 19 residues. The CDR3 protein is CASSLDGDTPQAKYNEQFF. The CDR3 region has the DNA TGCGCCAGCAGCTTGGACGGGGACACCCCACAAGCTAAATACAATGAGCAGTTCTTC.

This chain joins TRBV11-2 and TRBJ1-1; D gene uncertain. The CDR3 has 13 amino acids. Trimming pared 1 base from V and 2 bases from J, leaving 5 bases between. Looked up from germline, CDR1 is SGHAT and CDR2 is FQNNGV. CDR3 sequence reads: CASSLALNTEAFF. CDR3 nucleotides: TGTGCCAGCAGCTTAGCCCTAAACACTGAAGCTTTCTTT.

This clone has a handful of counts. This rearrangement joins TRBV5-1 to TRBJ1-5; weak D call: TRBD1 (5 bases). Trimming stripped 0 bases from V and 6 bases from J, with 7 bases between. CDR3 length: 13 residues. Germline V gives CDR1 SGHRS, CDR2 YFSETQ. CDR3 protein: CASSLGGSQPQHF. The DNA for the CDR3 is TGCGCCAGCAGCTTGGGGGGGAGTCAGCCCCAGCATTTT.

The chain couples TRBV28 to TRBJ2-2, with 7 nucleotides matching TRBD1. V lost 6 bases to trimming and J lost 1 base; unmatched junction nucleotides: 8. The CDR3 totals 16 residues. Per the germline V gene, CDR1 is MDHEN and CDR2 is SYDVKM. DNA for the CDR3: TGTGCCAGCAGCGGACTGTACAGGGGGAACACCGGGGAGCTGTTTTTT. Its protein product is CASSGLYRGNTGELFF.

This clone was seen only once. The chain has TRBV27 and TRBJ2-1, with TRBD2 matching 12 bases. The CDR3 runs to 16 residues. With 4 bases clipped from V and 6 bases from J, the junction kept 7 bases outside the gene matches. Per the germline V gene, CDR1 is MNHEY and CDR2 is SMNVEV (reference sequence). In DNA form, the CDR3 reads TGTGCCAGCAGTTCTCAACTAGCGGGAGGCCTCAATGAGCAGTTCTTC. Translated, it gives CASSSQLAGGLNEQFF.

V and J are TRBV18 and TRBJ2-7, with TRBD2 identical over 11 bases. Per germline, CDR1 KGHSH and CDR2 LQKENI. Trimming took 6 bases from V and 1 from J; bases not matched to a gene: 5. There are 15 residues in the CDR3. CDR3: CASSQTSGASYEQYF. The CDR3 bases are TGTGCCAGCTCCCAGACTAGCGGGGCTTCCTACGAGCAGTACTTC.